These 22 T cell receptor beta chains were all obtained from the same sample, sequenced in a study of molecular identifiers for immune sequencing clone quantification. TCRdb re-derived calls from the PCR reads in MiXCR, one entry per CDR3 protein. Among hundreds of thousands of distinct CDR3 sequences listed, around 25% were seen once. The sequenced material came from naive CD8+ T cells from blood, with Jurkat cell RNA spiked in. The subset was: FACS-sorted CD8+CD4-CCR7+CD45RA+ naive T cells. The receptors were sampled from a human donor in good health. Some libraries in this study had Jurkat cell RNA spiked in.

A few counts support this clonotype. The chain links TRBV27 to TRBJ2-3; D is perhaps TRBD2 (7 bases). The CDR3 spans 17 residues. The V gene lost 3 bases and the J gene lost 5 bases, with 21 bases spanning the gap. Germline CDR1 reads MNHEY; CDR2 reads SMNVEV (reference sequence). The CDR3 nucleotides are TGTGCCAGCAGTTTTATTAGGTGGGGGGGCTTAGGAGATACGCAGTATTTT. It specifies CASSFIRWGGLGDTQYF.

Comment on this clonotype: A clone one base away is much larger, so this may be a read error. V and J are TRBV30 and TRBJ2-5, with a possible D match to TRBD1 (6 bases). The length of the CDR3 is 14 residues. Germline V CDR1 and CDR2: GTSNPN, SVGIG (reference sequence). DNA for the CDR3: TGTACCTGGAGTGTAACAGGGCGTCACGAGACCCAGTACTTC. It encodes CTWSVTGRHETQYF.

About this clonotype itself: A much larger clone differs from this one at a single base, so this may be a read error. This rearrangement joins TRBV28 to TRBJ1-5, with a tentative D call TRBD1 (6 bases). V dropped 8 bases and J dropped 1 base, with 15 bases sitting between them. Looked up from germline, CDR1 is MDHEN and CDR2 is SYDVKM. This CDR3 region has 15 residues. As DNA, the CDR3 is TGTGCCAGCGGCCACGACAGGACAAGCAATCAGCCCCAGCATTTT. This sequence encodes CASGHDRTSNQPQHF.

This clonotype appeared many times. The genes are TRBV5-6 and TRBJ2-3, with D maybe TRBD1 (5 bases). The V end was cut by 0 bases, the J end by 2 bases, with 7 bases between. Germline CDR1 reads SGHDT; CDR2 reads YYEEEE. CDR3 size: 14 residues. Here the CDR3 reads CASSLVDITDTQYF. Written as DNA, the CDR3 is TGTGCCAGCAGCTTGGTGGACATCACAGATACGCAGTATTTT.

This clonotype was found many times. The J gene is TRBJ2-3, the V gene TRBV30; D gene uncertain. Germline V lookup: CDR1 GTSNPN, CDR2 SVGIG (reference sequence). V shed 0 bases and J shed 0 bases, with 4 bases lying between them. The CDR3 spans 13 residues. The CDR3 sequence: CAWSVLSTDTQYF. CDR3 sequence (DNA): TGTGCCTGGAGTGTTCTTAGCACAGATACGCAGTATTTT.

As to this clonotype: This may arise from a read error, as a much more abundant clone is one base away. V is TRBV4-3 and J is TRBJ1-1; D gene ambiguous. Germline CDR1 and CDR2: LGHNA and YSLEER. CDR3 length: 13 amino acids. In DNA, the CDR3 is TGCGCCCGCAGCCAAGATACGGTCGCTGAAGCTTTCTTT. Protein sequence: CARSQDTVAEAFF.

This clonotype was seen once. At one end the junction does not follow the germline gene, possibly because of a read error. The DNA for the CDR3 is TGTGCCAGCACTCCTCGGACATCCGGGCAAGAGACCCGGTACTTC. Translation gives CASTPRTSGQETRYF. This rearrangement joins TRBV6-5 to TRBJ2-5; weak D call: TRBD1 (5 bases). Germline-derived CDR1 and CDR2 are MNHEY and SVGAGI. The CDR3 spans 15 residues.

The genes are TRBV4-3 and TRBJ1-2; D call uncertain. The germline CDR1 and CDR2 sequences are LGHNA and YSLEER. The V end was cut by 0 bases, the J end by 0 bases, with 11 bases between. The CDR3 consists of 16 residues. In nucleotides, the CDR3 is TGCGCCAGCAGCCAAGATGGCGGAAGTTCTAACTATGGCTACACCTTC. It specifies CASSQDGGSSNYGYTF.

Only a few counts were recorded for this clonotype. The chain combines TRBV5-8 with TRBJ2-7, with TRBD2 matching over 7 bases. Germline V CDR1 and CDR2: SGHTS, YDEGEE. The V and J ends lost 1 base and 2 bases, in that order; junction bases with no gene match: 9. The CDR3 is 16 amino acids. CDR3 nucleotide sequence: TGTGCCAGCAGCTTGCTTGGTCGACTAGCAACCTACGAGCAGTACTTC. This gives the protein CASSLLGRLATYEQYF.

Worth noting for this clonotype: One base away lies a much larger clone, so this may be a sequencing read error. The V gene is TRBV6-5, the J gene TRBJ2-7, with TRBD1 matching 8 bases. This CDR3 spans 15 amino acids. With V trimmed by 5 bases and J by 3 bases, 9 bases remained unmatched. The germline V gene has CDR1 MNHEY and CDR2 SVGAGI. The CDR3 sequence is CASSHTGGEFYEQYF. DNA for the CDR3: TGTGCCAGCAGTCACACAGGGGGAGAATTCTACGAGCAGTACTTC.

A few counts support this clonotype. The chain employs TRBV27 and TRBJ1-1; D unclear. The germline V gene encodes CDR1 MNHEY and CDR2 SMNVEV (reference sequence). V was trimmed by 3 bases and J by 3 bases, leaving 8 bases between them. CDR3 length equals 13 residues. CDR3 amino acids: CASSLEPYTEAFF. CDR3 nucleotide sequence: TGTGCCAGCAGTTTGGAGCCTTACACTGAAGCTTTCTTT.

This clonotype was picked up many times. This chain uses TRBV7-6 with TRBJ2-7; D is perhaps TRBD1 or TRBD2 (5 bases each). V dropped 4 bases and J dropped 6 bases, with 16 bases sitting between them. The CDR3 is 14 residues long. The germline V gene encodes CDR1 SGHVS and CDR2 FNYEAQ. The CDR3 region is CASSSYRDPGEQYF. CDR3 in DNA: TGTGCCAGCAGCTCCTACCGGGACCCTGGCGAGCAGTACTTC.

This clonotype showed up just a few times. This rearrangement joins TRBV29-1 to TRBJ2-1; D is ambiguous. Trimming pared 4 bases from V and 0 bases from J, leaving 13 bases between. The CDR3 has 15 amino acids. Germline assignment: CDR1 SQVTM and CDR2 ANQGSEA. CDR3 DNA: TGCAGCGTTGCCATACTCGTGAGCTCCTACAATGAGCAGTTCTTC. Its translation: CSVAILVSSYNEQFF.

This clonotype was observed at least ten times. The rearrangement joins TRBV6-5 to TRBJ1-5; weak D call: TRBD1 (6 bases). The V gene lost 6 bases and the J gene lost 7 bases, with 19 bases spanning the gap. This CDR3 spans 15 amino acids. Looked up from germline, CDR1 is MNHEY and CDR2 is SVGAGI. CDR3 loop: CASSRLNRVRQPQHF. The DNA of the CDR3 is TGTGCCAGCAGCCGACTCAACAGGGTCAGGCAGCCCCAGCATTTT.

With respect to this clonotype: This may be a read error, as it is one base from a much larger clone. The chain joins TRBV20-1 to TRBJ1-6, with D possibly TRBD1 on 6 matching bases. V was pared by 2 bases and J by 10 bases, with 18 bases between. In germline, CDR1 is DFQATT, CDR2 SNEGSKA (reference sequence). This CDR3 is 15 amino acids long. The CDR3 DNA sequence: TGCAGTGCTAGACTCCCTAGTCAGGGGAGATCACCCCTCCACTTT. Translating it yields CSARLPSQGRSPLHF.

Note on this clonotype: With a much larger clone just one base away, this may be a read error. The J gene is TRBJ2-3, the V gene TRBV9; D not resolved. The CDR3 extends over 18 amino acids. In germline, CDR1 is SGDLS, CDR2 YYNGEE. CDR3 residues: CACSVNLRQDDSTDTQYF. The CDR3 DNA reads as TGTGCCTGCAGCGTTAATCTTCGGCAGGACGATAGCACAGATACGCAGTATTTT.

The CDR3 loop is CSARDRYRWLYSDGYTF. The CDR3 DNA reads as TGCAGTGCTAGAGATCGGTACAGGTGGCTTTATAGTGATGGCTACACCTTC. V usage is TRBV20-1 and J usage is TRBJ1-2; weak D call: TRBD1 (5 bases). The CDR3 extends over 17 amino acids. Trimming pared 0 bases from V and 6 bases from J, leaving 23 bases between. Germline V lookup: CDR1 DFQATT, CDR2 SNEGSKA (reference sequence).

In the case of this clonotype: At one end, the junction sequence differs from germline, possibly due to a read error. This CDR3 reads CASSLSPGYLEQHF. DNA for the CDR3: TGTGCCAGCAGTTTATCTCCAGGTTACCTCGAGCAGCACTTC. The chain couples TRBV27 to TRBJ2-7; D ambiguous. The germline V gene has CDR1 MNHEY and CDR2 SMNVEV (reference sequence). This CDR3 has 14 residues.

About this clonotype: The junction does not match germline at one end; this may be a read error. This rearrangement joins TRBV5-8 to TRBJ1-5; D may be TRBD1 (5 bases). CDR1 is SGHTS and CDR2 is YDEGEE in the germline V gene. This CDR3 spans 10 amino acids. CDR3 coding DNA: TGTGCCGGGGGGGATCAGCGCCAGCATTTT. As protein: CAGGDQRQHF.

The gene calls are TRBV6-5 and TRBJ2-5; weak D call: TRBD2 (6 bases). This CDR3 is 13 amino acids long. Germline V gives CDR1 MNHEY, CDR2 SVGAGI. V was cut by 5 bases and J by 1 base, with 8 bases left in between. The chain's CDR3 is CASSTEGQETQYF. The CDR3 DNA sequence: TGTGCCAGCAGTACGGAGGGCCAAGAGACCCAGTACTTC.

About this clonotype: Since a much larger clone is just one base distant, this may be a read error. The chain combines TRBV28 with TRBJ1-1, with a weak D call TRBD1 (6 bases). CDR3 length: 14 residues. Germline V gene lookup returns CDR1 MDHEN and CDR2 SYDVKM. This CDR3 reads CARSSGGLSTEAFF. The CDR3 coding sequence is TGTGCCCGCAGTTCCGGGGGCTTATCCACTGAAGCTTTCTTT.

This clonotype was recorded at least ten times. The J gene is TRBJ2-2, the V gene TRBV7-9, with D perhaps matching TRBD1 (6 bases). The germline V gene has CDR1 SEHNR and CDR2 FQNEAQ (reference sequence). V was cut by 8 bases and J by 1 base, with 8 bases left in between. The CDR3 consists of 13 residues. Here the CDR3 DNA reads TGTGCCAGCCAGACAGGGAACACCGGGGAGCTGTTTTTT. Residues: CASQTGNTGELFF.